The T cell receptor (beta chain) under discussion was sequenced for a study of shared clonotypes between healthy human individuals. Findings and limits, study-wide: Among several donors, 4.5% to 5.5% of naive CD4 clonotypes were found in common. Blood was the only sampled material, and tissue repertoires likely differ.

The CDR3 extends over 12 amino acids. V was cut by 7 bases and J by 3 bases, with 13 bases left in between. Germline lookup yields CDR1 SQVTM and CDR2 ANQGSEA. Selected positively for CCR7 and CD45RO-negative, naive CD8 cells excluded terminally differentiated effector memory CD45RA+ cells. As to this clone: The antigen is not known.

Genomic DNA belonging to each subset was distributed in equal measure over several immunoSEQ plates. Assay: immunoSEQ multiplex PCR; the TCRdb copy retains only in-frame clones and omits some. The sample yields millions of clones, under 95% seen once. The sample was naive CD8+ T cells from PBMCs. The chain combines TRBV29-1 with TRBJ2-7; the D gene is possibly TRBD1 (6 bases). The sequence derives from a young man in good health. Some clones in this sample may be carry-over from other donors' samples. CDR3 bases: TGCAGCGCCCGGGACACGAACTACGAGCAGTACTTC. Translating it yields CSARDTNYEQYF.